This TCR beta chain was sequenced during a study of blood T cell repertoires in COVID-19. This clone showed up just a few times. Sequenced by immunoSEQ multiplex PCR; TCRdb stores in-frame clones only, minus some. The data hold over 85,000 clones, with 84% observed a single time. This receptor was taken from a human donor in a cohort sampled during active COVID-19. Source material: peripheral blood.

The CDR3 nucleotides read TGTGCCAGCAGCTCCATGGAGGGGGCGCATCAGCCCCAGCATTTT. It encodes CASSSMEGAHQPQHF. The rearrangement uses TRBV7-2 and TRBJ1-5; 7 positions match TRBD1. V shed 4 bases, J shed 5 bases, and the junction held 8 bases outside the gene matches. The CDR3 runs to 15 residues. CDR1 is SGHTA, CDR2 FQGNSA, per germline.